This TCR beta chain is drawn from a study of blood T cell repertoires in COVID-19. Study details: Samples came from the United States, Italy and Spain, spanning acute and convalescent COVID-19. PBMCs, B-cell-depleted T cells, or T cells provided the cDNA or gDNA that made up the material.

How the authors handled the data: For nucleated cells, counts were estimated from reference gene primer amplification. Clones were sequenced by immunoSEQ multiplex PCR, and TCRdb holds only the in-frame ones, with some missing. V and J calls and clone size come straight from that table; D and trimming were deduced from the DNA. The profile shows approximately 230,000 clones, around 90% of them singletons. The V gene's germline CDR1 is MNHNS and CDR2 SASEGT. V was trimmed by 1 base and J by 6 bases, leaving 12 bases between them. The CDR3 loop spans 15 amino acids. In terms of age and location, participants ranged from about 18 to 100 years and lived in about two dozen US areas.

This TCR was sampled from a woman in her forties or fifties with acute COVID-19. Sequencing used PBMCs or T cells enriched from blood (not recorded which). The chain couples TRBV6-1 to TRBJ2-2; TRBD1 might be the D (6 bases). The DNA of the CDR3 is TGTGCCAGCAGTGAAGTCCAGGGGTGGTCCGGGGAGCTGTTTTTT. Its translation is CASSEVQGWSGELFF.